The 32 T cell receptor beta chains below were found in one sample sequenced in a study of cytomegalovirus exposure and HLA in healthy donors. A multiplex PCR was run with 60 Vbeta primers and 13 Jbeta primers. Here immunoSEQ multiplex PCR was the method, and the copy in TCRdb shows in-frame clones only, minus some. Among some 190,000 clones, approximately 86% were seen once, and the ten largest hold 1.5% to 2%. Material for sequencing was PBMCs. The receptors stem from a woman younger than 35 in good health and CMV-seronegative.

The chain couples TRBV28 to TRBJ1-2; 7 bases align to TRBD1. Germline-derived CDR1 and CDR2 are MDHEN and SYDVKM. V lost 3 bases, J lost 4 bases, and 8 bases stayed unmatched. This CDR3 has 15 amino acids. CDR3 bases: TGTGCCAGCAGTTTGGAGGGGGCTAGGGGCTATGGCTACACCTTC. Translated: CASSLEGARGYGYTF.

The V gene is TRBV15, the J gene TRBJ1-1; D is possibly TRBD1 (5 bases). Trimming removed 3 bases at V and 8 bases at J, with 25 bases between. This CDR3 region has 17 residues. CDR1 is LNHNV, CDR2 YYDKDF, per germline (reference sequence). In nucleotides, the CDR3 is TGTGCCACCAGCAGTCCCCGGGGGGTACGGACGCTTAACGAAGCTTTCTTT. This codes for CATSSPRGVRTLNEAFF.

The rearrangement joins TRBV7-2 to TRBJ2-5; TRBD1 is a possible D gene (5 bases). The germline V and J ends were trimmed by 5 bases and 4 bases, with 11 bases remaining between them. CDR3 length: 13 amino acids. The germline V gene has CDR1 SGHTA and CDR2 FQGNSA. The CDR3 nucleotides read TGTGCCAGCAGCCTCCAAGGGGTAGAGACCCAGTACTTC. It encodes CASSLQGVETQYF.

The J gene is TRBJ2-5, the V gene TRBV10-3; D gene unclear. This CDR3 contains 14 residues. In germline, CDR1 is ENHRY, CDR2 SYGVKD. The germline V and J ends were trimmed by 4 bases and 3 bases, with 12 bases remaining between them. CDR3 sequence (DNA): TGTGCCATCAGTGGAGGCTACGGAAAAGAGACCCAGTACTTC. This encodes CAISGGYGKETQYF.

This clone appeared a few times. The chain is built from TRBV5-5 and TRBJ1-5; D is unclear. The CDR3 has 14 amino acids. Trimming shortened V by 4 bases and J by 3 bases, and 11 bases separated the two germline ends. Germline V gene data show CDR1 as SGHKS and CDR2 as YYEKEE (reference sequence). The CDR3 sequence: CASSGLLPNQPQHF. CDR3 DNA: TGTGCCAGCAGCGGACTCCTCCCCAATCAGCCCCAGCATTTT.

The chain combines TRBV30 with TRBJ2-2, with TRBD1 matching over 7 bases. Germline V CDR1 and CDR2: GTSNPN, SVGIG (reference sequence). The CDR3 consists of 16 residues. V lost 2 bases, J lost 0 bases, and 6 bases stayed unmatched. Here the CDR3 DNA reads TGTGCCTGGAGTTCCGACAGGGTCTCGAACACCGGGGAGCTGTTTTTT. The encoded protein is CAWSSDRVSNTGELFF.

The rearrangement joins TRBV6-1 to TRBJ2-7, with a weak D call TRBD2 (7 bases). Germline lookup yields CDR1 MNHNS and CDR2 SASEGT. This CDR3 is 11 amino acids long. The V end lost 3 bases, the J end lost 12 bases, and 12 bases lay between the germline ends. The DNA of the CDR3 is TGTGCCAGCAGTGACGGGGGGCCTAGGTACTTC. Its protein is CASSDGGPRYF.

This clone was seen only once. The chain carries TRBV19 and TRBJ2-1; 11 bases match TRBD1. V lost 8 bases and J lost 8; bases outside the gene matches: 5. CDR1 and CDR2 (germline): LNHDA, SQIVND (reference sequence). The CDR3 covers 13 residues. This chain's CDR3 is CASCGTGGYEQFF. As DNA, the CDR3 is TGTGCCAGTTGCGGGACAGGGGGATATGAGCAGTTCTTC.

This chain uses TRBV7-9 with TRBJ2-7; 8 nucleotides align to TRBD2. Germline lookup yields CDR1 SEHNR and CDR2 FQNEAQ (reference sequence). This CDR3 has 18 amino acids. V lost 5 bases, J lost 3 bases, and 18 bases stayed unmatched. CDR3 bases: TGTGCCAGCAGCAACCTCCGTGGTAGGACTAGCATTCACTACGAGCAGTACTTC. Encoded protein: CASSNLRGRTSIHYEQYF. The full variable domain, its missing parts supplied by reference TRBV7-9 and TRBJ2-7, is DTGVSQNPRHKITKRGQNVTFRCDPISEHNRLYWYRQTLGQGPEFLTYFQNEAQLEKSRLLSDRFSAERPKGSFSTLEIQRTEQGDSAMYLCASSNLRGRTSIHYEQYFGPGTRLTVT.

The chain carries TRBV9 and TRBJ2-7; TRBD2 might be the D (6 bases). Germline-derived CDR1 and CDR2 are SGDLS and YYNGEE. Trimming stripped 0 bases from V and 7 bases from J, with 8 bases between. This CDR3 is built from 12 residues. Here the CDR3 reads CASSVEGREQYF. The CDR3 DNA reads as TGTGCCAGCAGCGTAGAGGGGAGGGAGCAGTACTTC.

This clone was counted only a few times. The V gene is TRBV7-9, the J gene TRBJ2-6; D is uncertain. V shed 8 bases and J shed 0 bases, with 5 bases lying between them. There are 13 residues in the CDR3. CDR1 SEHNR and CDR2 FQNEAQ come from the germline V gene (reference sequence). CDR3 coding DNA: TGTGCCAGCGCGGACTCTGGGGCCAACGTCCTGACTTTC. This encodes CASADSGANVLTF.

This CDR3 is CASSLPIGLSRVYEQFF. The CDR3 nucleotides read TGTGCCAGCAGCCTACCTATCGGTCTTTCCAGGGTTTACGAGCAGTTCTTC. The chain combines TRBV5-4 with TRBJ2-1, with D possibly matching TRBD1 (5 bases). V lost 4 bases, J lost 10 bases, and 27 bases lay in between. This CDR3 is built from 17 residues. Germline V gives CDR1 SGHNT, CDR2 YYREEE (reference sequence).

J is TRBJ1-1 and V is TRBV7-8; possibly TRBD1 for D (6 bases). This CDR3 has 14 residues. The germline V gene has CDR1 SGHVS and CDR2 FQNEAQ. V was trimmed by 4 bases and J by 0 bases, leaving 9 bases between them. CDR3 region: CASSWTAMNTEAFF. In DNA form, the CDR3 reads TGTGCCAGCAGCTGGACAGCCATGAACACTGAAGCTTTCTTT.

V gene TRBV7-9 combines with J gene TRBJ1-1; 7 bases map to TRBD1. V was clipped by 0 bases and J by 3 bases; unmatched bases: 4. The germline V gene encodes CDR1 SEHNR and CDR2 FQNEAQ (reference sequence). This CDR3 comprises 15 residues. The CDR3 is CASSLAQGVDTEAFF. Written as DNA, the CDR3 is TGTGCCAGCAGCTTAGCCCAGGGGGTGGACACTGAAGCTTTCTTT.

The chain combines TRBV19 with TRBJ2-1; TRBD1 agrees at 8 bases. Losses at the gene ends were 6 bases for V and 8 bases for J; bases not matched to a gene: 6. The germline V gene encodes CDR1 LNHDA and CDR2 SQIVND (reference sequence). CDR3 length: 13 amino acids. The CDR3 bases are TGTGCCAGTAGGAGGACAGGGTTGGATGAGCAGTTCTTC. This codes for CASRRTGLDEQFF.

DNA for the CDR3: TGTGCCACCGAGTCTAACTATGGCTACACCTTC. Protein: CATESNYGYTF. J is TRBJ1-2 and V is TRBV6-1, with D unclear. The CDR3 runs 11 residues. Germline V gene data show CDR1 as MNHNS and CDR2 as SASEGT. Trimming removed 10 bases from V and 0 bases from J, with 6 bases in between.

The chain recombines TRBV2 with TRBJ2-3; no clear D gene. The CDR3 runs to 11 residues. The V end was cut by 6 bases, the J end by 5 bases, with 6 bases between. Germline V lookup: CDR1 SNHLY, CDR2 FYNNEI. The CDR3 DNA is TGTGCCAGCAGCCCCCTAGATACGCAGTATTTT. Its translation is CASSPLDTQYF.

The rearrangement links TRBV5-1 to TRBJ2-5; the match to TRBD1 covers 7 bases. The germline V gene has CDR1 SGHRS and CDR2 YFSETQ. Unmatched junction bases numbered 6, after V lost 0 bases and J lost 1 base. The CDR3 is 16 amino acids. CDR3 in DNA: TGCGCCAGCAGCTTGGGACAGGGTAGTGTCCAAGAGACCCAGTACTTC. This codes for CASSLGQGSVQETQYF. Filled out from reference TRBV5-1 and TRBJ2-5, the complete variable domain reads KAGVTQTPRYLIKTRGQQVTLSCSPISGHRSVSWYQQTPGQGLQFLFEYFSETQRNKGNFPGRFSGRQFSNSRSEMNVSTLELGDSALYLCASSLGQGSVQETQYFGPGTRLLVL.

The rearrangement uses TRBV7-8 and TRBJ1-5; TRBD1 matches 9 bases. Losses at the gene ends were 10 bases for V and 6 bases for J; bases not matched to a gene: 10. Germline CDR1 SGHVS, CDR2 FQNEAQ. The CDR3 totals 14 residues. CDR3 coding DNA: TGTGCCACCACCCCGGGACAGGGAATTCAGCCCCAGCATTTT. Translation: CATTPGQGIQPQHF.

J is TRBJ1-2 and V is TRBV6-5; the match to TRBD1 covers 7 bases. This CDR3 contains 13 residues. From germline, CDR1 is MNHEY and CDR2 SVGAGI. The J segment lost 6 bases and the V segment lost 1 base, leaving 2 bases of the junction unmatched. The CDR3, as DNA: TGTGCCAGCAGTTACTACAGGGGCCATGGCTACACCTTC. It yields the protein CASSYYRGHGYTF.

The rearrangement joins TRBV6-1 to TRBJ1-4; a weak D match, TRBD1 (6 bases). The CDR3 covers 14 residues. Deletions cut 4 bases from V and 9 bases from J, with 15 bases between. The germline V gene has CDR1 MNHNS and CDR2 SASEGT. In DNA form, the CDR3 reads TGTGCCAGCAGTGTTGCAGGGGAAGTGAAAAAACTGTTTTTT. This gives the protein CASSVAGEVKKLFF.

About this clone: The germline gene is not matched at one end of the junction; a read error may be the cause. The V call is TRBV7-2, the J call TRBJ2-1; 8 bases agree with TRBD2. The CDR3 runs to 13 residues. Germline V gene lookup returns CDR1 SGHTA and CDR2 FQGNSA. CDR3 DNA sequence: TGTGCCAGCAGCTTAGCGCTAGCGGGCCACCCCATCTTC. Encoded protein: CASSLALAGHPIF. Together with reference TRBV7-2 and TRBJ2-1, the CDR3 gives the full variable domain: GAGVSQSPSNKVTEKGKDVELRCDPISGHTALYWYRQSLGQGLEFLIYFQGNSAPDKSGLPSDRFSAERTGGSVSTLTIQRTQQEDSAVYLCASSLALAGHPIFGPGTRLTVL.

This chain links TRBV28 with TRBJ2-3, with a tentative D call TRBD2 (5 bases). Germline V gives CDR1 MDHEN, CDR2 SYDVKM. This CDR3 is built from 16 residues. The V end was cut by 4 bases, the J end by 1 base, with 15 bases between. The CDR3 DNA is TGTGCCAGCAGTTCCCGGACTCCTAAGGGCACAGATACGCAGTATTTT. It specifies CASSSRTPKGTDTQYF.

V is TRBV7-9 and J is TRBJ2-3; 13 bases agree with TRBD2. The junction had 12 bases not matched to a gene; V was cut back by 3 bases and J by 6 bases. There are 18 residues in the CDR3. Germline-derived CDR1 and CDR2 are SEHNR and FQNEAQ (reference sequence). CDR3: CASSFPVELAGGQDTQYF. DNA of the CDR3: TGTGCCAGCAGCTTCCCAGTAGAACTAGCGGGGGGGCAGGATACGCAGTATTTT.

In nucleotides, the CDR3 is TGTGCCAGCAGTCCCGTGGTAGGGACAGCCTATGGCTACACCTTC. Its protein is CASSPVVGTAYGYTF. This rearrangement joins TRBV27 to TRBJ1-2, with TRBD1 matching 7 bases. CDR1 and CDR2 (germline): MNHEY, SMNVEV (reference sequence). Trimming took 5 bases from V and 4 from J; bases not matched to a gene: 10. The CDR3 length is 15 residues.

The chain couples TRBV10-3 to TRBJ2-2; TRBD1 matches at 7 bases. V lost 4 bases, J lost 3 bases, and 5 bases stayed unmatched. The CDR3 is 15 residues long. CDR1 is ENHRY and CDR2 is SYGVKD in the germline V gene. The CDR3 spells CAISGTGPYTGELFF. The DNA for the CDR3 is TGTGCCATCAGTGGGACAGGACCCTACACCGGGGAGCTGTTTTTT.

This clone was counted between two and nine times. The V and J genes are TRBV5-1 and TRBJ1-1; 8 nucleotides agree with TRBD1. This CDR3 spans 14 amino acids. Germline CDR1 SGHRS, CDR2 YFSETQ. Losses at the gene ends were 1 base for V and 8 bases for J; bases not matched to a gene: 7. As DNA, the CDR3 is TGCGCCAGCAGCTTGTTAGGACAGGGTTTAGAAGCTTTCTTT. This gives the protein CASSLLGQGLEAFF.

The chain combines TRBV12-5 with TRBJ1-1; D unresolved. V lost 7 bases to trimming and J lost 0 bases, with 15 bases between them. CDR1 and CDR2 from the germline V gene are LGHNT and FRNRAP. The CDR3 extends over 15 amino acids. The CDR3 region is CASVRYGGVNTEAFF. CDR3 DNA sequence: TGTGCTAGTGTACGGTATGGCGGGGTGAACACTGAAGCTTTCTTT. Using reference TRBV12-5 and TRBJ1-1 for the parts outside the CDR3, the full variable domain is DARVTQTPRHKVTEMGQEVTMRCQPILGHNTVFWYRQTMMQGLELLAYFRNRAPLDDSGMPKDRFSAEMPDATLATLKIQPSEPRDSAVYFCASVRYGGVNTEAFFGQGTRLTVV.

The chain uses TRBV9 and TRBJ1-3, with D unclear. This CDR3 comprises 16 residues. Germline V lookup: CDR1 SGDLS, CDR2 YYNGEE. V was pared by 4 bases and J by 0 bases, with 14 bases between. This CDR3 is CASSPRLINSGNTIYF. CDR3 coding DNA: TGTGCCAGCAGCCCCAGACTGATTAACTCTGGAAACACCATATATTTT.

In this sample, this clone turned up once. V gene TRBV5-4 combines with J gene TRBJ2-1; 10 bases match TRBD2. Unmatched junction bases numbered 5, after V lost 2 bases and J lost 3 bases. Per germline, CDR1 SGHNT and CDR2 YYREEE (reference sequence). This CDR3 spans 16 amino acids. The CDR3 loop is CASSFRAGGSYNEQFF. CDR3 DNA: TGTGCCAGCAGCTTTCGAGCGGGAGGGAGCTACAATGAGCAGTTCTTC.

This clone was detected only once. J is TRBJ1-1 and V is TRBV6-1; 7 positions agree with TRBD1. Germline CDR1 is MNHNS and CDR2 is SASEGT. The CDR3 is made up of 13 amino acids. The V gene end was trimmed by 6 bases and the J gene end by 8 bases; junction bases not matched to a gene: 9. This CDR3 is CASRKTGTEEAFF. The CDR3 DNA follows: TGTGCCAGCAGAAAAACCGGGACAGAAGAAGCTTTCTTT.

This clone was found once. In DNA, the CDR3 is TGTGCCAGCAGCGACCCGGGACTAGCGGGCACAGATACGCAGTATTTT. Amino acid sequence: CASSDPGLAGTDTQYF. J is TRBJ2-3 and V is TRBV9; 11 positions agree with TRBD2. Germline CDR1 SGDLS, CDR2 YYNGEE. V gave up 3 bases and J gave up 1 base; unmatched junction bases: 4. This CDR3 contains 16 residues.